This TCR beta chain came from a study of T cells after yellow fever vaccination. Findings of the study overall: Primary-vaccination clones mostly resurfaced post-booster (roughly 97% CD4, roughly 87% CD8).

To note about this clonotype: Antigen: not known.

Template switching by 5'RACE produced TCR cDNA, adding a universal primer site and UMIs. TCRdb analysed the 5' RACE reads with MiXCR anew, one entry per CDR3 protein. The data contain some 340,000 distinct CDR3 sequences, roughly 10% of them singletons. The CDR3 is made up of 16 amino acids. Trimming removed 5 bases at V and 2 bases at J, with 17 bases between. Germline V gene data show CDR1 as SGHVS and CDR2 as FNYEAQ. This clonotype was sampled from a man younger than 35 who received the YFV17D yellow fever vaccine. Sequenced here: CD4+ T cells sorted from PBMCs, sampled 45 days after the yellow fever booster vaccination. This rearrangement joins TRBV7-6 to TRBJ2-3, with D possibly being TRBD2 (7 bases). The chain's CDR3 is CASSPPGGQPTDTQYF. As DNA, the CDR3 is TGTGCCAGCAGCCCGCCCGGGGGGCAGCCCACAGATACGCAGTATTTT.